This T cell receptor (beta chain) was captured in a study of T-cell memory formation after mild COVID-19. Study as a whole: Clusters were largely donor specific.

Study outcomes and limitations: Memory cells collected pre-infection included some clones that later responded, suggesting cross-reactive memory joined.

This clonotype was seen a few times. Its antigen is currently unknown. cDNA libraries for TCR alpha and TCR beta, carrying sample barcodes and UMIs, came from 5'RACE with constant-segment primers. TCRdb passed the 5' RACE reads through MiXCR, listing each CDR3 protein once. The sample shows some 340,000 distinct CDR3 sequences, roughly 13% of them seen only once. The TCR comes from a man aged 18 to 30 who had mild COVID-19 (a few samples of this study predate the infection). Cell type and time point are not known. Sequencing was performed on PBMCs or a T cell subset sorted from them (not recorded which).

CDR3 amino acids: CASSPSLPGTVALVGHKELFF. The DNA of the CDR3 is TGTGCCAGCAGCCCATCTCTACCCGGGACGGTGGCTTTAGTGGGCCACAAGGAACTGTTTTTT. The J gene is TRBJ1-4, the V gene TRBV7-2; tentative D call: TRBD1 (5 bases). Germline CDR1 is SGHTA and CDR2 is FQGNSA. Trimming left V 5 bases short and J 12 bases short, with 40 bases between. The CDR3 covers 21 residues.